These 27 T cell receptor beta chains share one sample of origin, sequenced in a study of OX40 agonist ivuxolimab in advanced cancers. Sequencing was performed with immunoSEQ multiplex PCR; in TCRdb, only in-frame clones are kept and a portion is missing. The sample includes 84,000 or so clones, around nine tenths of them seen just once. The specimen was CD4+ or CD8+ T cells sorted from blood, collected in a trial of the OX40 agonist ivuxolimab. These receptor sequences come from an adult with an advanced solid tumor such as melanoma, head and neck, liver or kidney cancer.

For the CDR3, the DNA is TGTGCCAGTAGTGTGGGACAGGGGGCAGGTCAGCCCCAGCATTTT. Its protein product is CASSVGQGAGQPQHF. The chain joins TRBV19 to TRBJ1-5, with 12 bases that match TRBD1. Trimming cost V 5 bases and J 6 bases; bases outside gene matches: 5. The germline gives CDR1 LNHDA, CDR2 SQIVND (reference sequence). This CDR3 region has 15 residues.

The chain is built from TRBV4-3 and TRBJ2-7, with D possibly being TRBD1 (6 bases). The V end lost 3 bases, the J end lost 0 bases, and 6 bases lay between the germline ends. The CDR3 extends over 13 amino acids. CDR1 LGHNA and CDR2 YSLEER come from the germline V gene. The CDR3, as DNA: TGCGCCAGCAGCCAGACAGGCTCCTACGAGCAGTACTTC. Amino acid sequence: CASSQTGSYEQYF.

The chain carries TRBV19 and TRBJ2-7; D is ambiguous. This CDR3 has 14 residues. Per germline, CDR1 LNHDA and CDR2 SQIVND (reference sequence). V lost 5 bases and J lost 3, with 14 bases in between. The CDR3: CASSVPGQVYEQYF. The CDR3 nucleotides read TGTGCCAGTAGTGTCCCGGGTCAGGTCTACGAGCAGTACTTC. The variable domain in full, with the rest retrieved from reference TRBV19 and TRBJ2-7, is DGGITQSPKYLFRKEGQNVTLSCEQNLNHDAMYWYRQDPGQGLRLIYYSQIVNDFQKGDIAEGYSVSREKKESFPLTVTSAQKNPTAFYLCASSVPGQVYEQYFGPGTRLTVT.

This clone was observed a single time. The genes are TRBV5-1 and TRBJ2-3, with D possibly matching TRBD1 (8 bases). V lost 4 bases, J lost 1 base, and 19 bases lay in between. The CDR3 runs 17 residues. Germline-derived CDR1 and CDR2 are SGHRS and YFSETQ. The CDR3 DNA is TGCGCCAGCAGCCCCCGAACAGGGGGGGGAGGCACAGATACGCAGTATTTT. Translation gives CASSPRTGGGGTDTQYF.

The rearrangement joins TRBV7-2 to TRBJ1-3, with D perhaps TRBD1 (5 bases). Trimming left V 3 bases short and J 4 bases short, with 10 bases between. The CDR3 has 14 amino acids. Germline loops: CDR1 SGHTA, CDR2 FQGNSA. The CDR3 is CASSFGGTGNTIYF. The CDR3 DNA is TGTGCCAGCAGCTTTGGGGGTACCGGAAACACCATATATTTT. Full variable domain (remainder filled in from reference TRBV7-2 and TRBJ1-3): GAGVSQSPSNKVTEKGKDVELRCDPISGHTALYWYRQSLGQGLEFLIYFQGNSAPDKSGLPSDRFSAERTGGSVSTLTIQRTQQEDSAVYLCASSFGGTGNTIYFGEGSWLTVV.

The table lists this clone with a few counts. This sequence joins TRBV19 and TRBJ1-1, with no clear D. The V and J ends lost 6 bases and 3 bases respectively, with 11 bases between them. Germline CDR1 LNHDA, CDR2 SQIVND (reference sequence). The CDR3 loop spans 13 amino acids. The CDR3 DNA reads TGTGCCAGTAGATTAGAGGAGTACACTGAAGCTTTCTTT. Translation gives CASRLEEYTEAFF. Based on the CDR3 plus reference TRBV19 and TRBJ1-1, the full variable domain is DGGITQSPKYLFRKEGQNVTLSCEQNLNHDAMYWYRQDPGQGLRLIYYSQIVNDFQKGDIAEGYSVSREKKESFPLTVTSAQKNPTAFYLCASRLEEYTEAFFGQGTRLTVV.

The V and J genes are TRBV5-4 and TRBJ2-5; 12 bases are shared with TRBD2. Germline V CDR1 and CDR2: SGHNT, YYREEE (reference sequence). This CDR3 is 15 amino acids long. J was trimmed by 2 bases and V by 2 bases; bases with no gene match: 1. The CDR3 sequence is CASSFGLAGQETQYF. The CDR3, as DNA: TGTGCCAGCAGCTTCGGACTAGCGGGACAAGAGACCCAGTACTTC. Using reference TRBV5-4 and TRBJ2-5 for the parts outside the CDR3, the full variable domain is ETGVTQSPTHLIKTRGQQVTLRCSSQSGHNTVSWYQQALGQGPQFIFQYYREEENGRGNFPPRFSGLQFPNYSSELNVNALELDDSALYLCASSFGLAGQETQYFGPGTRLLVL.

This clone was seen a handful of times. This rearrangement joins TRBV10-3 to TRBJ2-7; D is undetermined. CDR3 size: 13 residues. Trimming took 4 bases from V and 7 from J, leaving 14 bases between them. CDR1 is ENHRY and CDR2 is SYGVKD in the germline V gene. The CDR3 region has the DNA TGTGCCATCAGTGTTCGTTCAGCTGGGGAGCAGTACTTC. Protein product: CAISVRSAGEQYF.

The chain uses TRBV27 and TRBJ2-7; 9 positions match TRBD1. With V trimmed by 3 bases and J by 2 bases, 5 bases remained unmatched. The CDR3 is 15 residues long. Germline loops: CDR1 MNHEY, CDR2 SMNVEV (reference sequence). CDR3 DNA: TGTGCCAGCAGTTTCGTCCGGGACAGGGCCTACGAGCAGTACTTC. This encodes CASSFVRDRAYEQYF.

The rearrangement uses TRBV7-2 and TRBJ2-1; 7 nucleotides align to TRBD2. The CDR3 spans 14 residues. Germline loops: CDR1 SGHTA, CDR2 FQGNSA. With V trimmed by 2 bases and J by 10 bases, 8 bases remained unmatched. CDR3 residues: CASSLWEGAGEQFF. The CDR3 coding sequence is TGTGCCAGCAGCTTATGGGAGGGAGCAGGGGAGCAGTTCTTC.

The chain links TRBV19 to TRBJ2-3; possibly TRBD1 for D (5 bases). The CDR3 has 17 residues. V gave up 3 bases and J gave up 4 bases, with 20 bases separating them. CDR1 and CDR2 (germline): LNHDA, SQIVND (reference sequence). The CDR3 DNA reads as TGTGCCAGTAGTATGATTAGGGGCCTCTCCACCCCAGATACGCAGTATTTT. Encoded protein: CASSMIRGLSTPDTQYF.

The chain has TRBV6-5 and TRBJ2-7; a weak D match, TRBD2 (6 bases). The CDR3 has 13 residues. V lost 6 bases and J 7 bases, leaving 16 bases between the germline ends. Germline assignment: CDR1 MNHEY and CDR2 SVGAGI. CDR3 coding DNA: TGTGCCAGCAGCCCCACGGGGGTGGGGGAGCAGTACTTC. Translated, it gives CASSPTGVGEQYF.

The rearrangement joins TRBV11-3 to TRBJ2-7; D perhaps matches TRBD2 (6 bases). V lost 1 base to trimming and J lost 2 bases, with 12 bases between them. Germline-derived CDR1 and CDR2 are SGHNT and YENEEA. There are 15 residues in the CDR3. CDR3 nucleotide sequence: TGTGCCAGCAGCTTAGGGGGACTCCTCACCTACGAGCAGTACTTC. Translating it yields CASSLGGLLTYEQYF.

The chain couples TRBV5-1 to TRBJ1-4, with D possibly TRBD1 on 6 matching bases. V was trimmed by 4 bases and J by 0 bases, leaving 13 bases between them. The CDR3 spans 16 residues. Per the germline V gene, CDR1 is SGHRS and CDR2 is YFSETQ. The CDR3 DNA is TGCGCCAGCAGCAAGGACAGCTATGCAACTAATGAAAAACTGTTTTTT. Translation: CASSKDSYATNEKLFF.

The CDR3 nucleotides read TGTGCCAGCAGCTTGGACTGGCGCACAGATACGCAGTATTTT. Its translation is CASSLDWRTDTQYF. The chain uses TRBV7-2 and TRBJ2-3, with D possibly TRBD2 on 5 matching bases. This CDR3 contains 14 residues. Germline CDR1 reads SGHTA; CDR2 reads FQGNSA. V lost 3 bases to trimming and J lost 1 base, with 8 bases between them.

The chain employs TRBV2 and TRBJ2-2; TRBD2 matches at 10 bases. The germline CDR1 and CDR2 sequences are SNHLY and FYNNEI. V lost 4 bases, J lost 7 bases, and 9 bases stayed unmatched. This CDR3 is built from 16 residues. This CDR3 is CASSVGSGGLRGELFF. In DNA, the CDR3 is TGTGCCAGCAGTGTTGGTAGCGGGGGGCTCCGCGGGGAGCTGTTTTTT. Full variable domain (outside the CDR3, taken from reference TRBV2 and TRBJ2-2): EPEVTQTPSHQVTQMGQEVILRCVPISNHLYFYWYRQILGQKVEFLVSFYNNEISEKSEIFDDQFSVERPDGSNFTLKIRSTKLEDSAMYFCASSVGSGGLRGELFFGEGSRLTVL.

The chain couples TRBV4-2 to TRBJ2-1; 14 bases agree with TRBD2. The CDR3 covers 16 residues. Germline CDR1 is LGHNA and CDR2 is YNFKEQ. J gave up 7 bases and V 4 bases, and 6 bases lay outside the gene matches. DNA for the CDR3: TGTGCCAGCAGCCTCACCGGGACTAGCGGGAGTAATGAGCAGTTCTTC. This sequence encodes CASSLTGTSGSNEQFF.

V is TRBV6-1 and J is TRBJ1-2, with no clear D. Germline V gene lookup returns CDR1 MNHNS and CDR2 SASEGT. Trimming pared 0 bases from V and 2 bases from J, leaving 10 bases between. The CDR3 length is 15 residues. The DNA for the CDR3 is TGTGCCAGCAGTGAAGCGCACGGATCCAACTATGGCTACACCTTC. It yields the protein CASSEAHGSNYGYTF.

The DNA of the CDR3 is TGTGCCAGTAGCCGATGGGATGAGCAGTTCTTC. It specifies CASSRWDEQFF. V is TRBV19 and J is TRBJ2-1, with D hard to call. The CDR3 is 11 residues long. Germline V gene data show CDR1 as LNHDA and CDR2 as SQIVND (reference sequence). Between the trimmed V and J ends, which lost 6 bases and 8 bases, there was a span of 8 bases.

The genes are TRBV6-5 and TRBJ1-1; 9 nucleotides align to TRBD1. V trimming: 2 bases; J trimming: 4 bases; junction bases outside the gene matches: 2. CDR1 is MNHEY, CDR2 SVGAGI, per germline. The CDR3 covers 14 residues. CDR3 DNA: TGTGCCAGCAGTTACGCACAGGGGGCCACTGAAGCTTTCTTT. As protein: CASSYAQGATEAFF.

This chain connects TRBV13 to TRBJ1-3; D not resolved. Trimming took 6 bases from V and 0 from J, leaving 12 bases between them. The CDR3 totals 15 residues. The V gene's germline CDR1 is PRHDT and CDR2 FYEKMQ (reference sequence). The CDR3 DNA reads as TGTGCCAGCAGGCCCGCACTAAGCTCTGGAAACACCATATATTTT. Amino acid sequence: CASRPALSSGNTIYF.

This chain uses TRBV7-9 with TRBJ1-1, with D possibly being TRBD1 (5 bases). This CDR3 is 16 amino acids long. Germline lookup yields CDR1 SEHNR and CDR2 FQNEAQ (reference sequence). V dropped 3 bases and J dropped 3 bases, with 17 bases sitting between them. In nucleotides, the CDR3 is TGTGCCAGCAGCTTCTCAGGGTTGACCATGGACACTGAAGCTTTCTTT. Protein: CASSFSGLTMDTEAFF.

The genes are TRBV10-3 and TRBJ2-7; D remains ambiguous. There are 12 residues in the CDR3. V was pared by 7 bases and J by 7 bases, with 14 bases between. Germline CDR1 reads ENHRY; CDR2 reads SYGVKD. The CDR3 loop reads CAITESLGEQYF. DNA for the CDR3: TGTGCCATCACTGAAAGTTTAGGAGAGCAGTACTTC.

The rearrangement links TRBV7-2 to TRBJ1-3; 9 bases agree with TRBD1. V lost 7 bases, J lost 4 bases, and 2 bases stayed unmatched. This CDR3 is built from 13 residues. CDR1 and CDR2 (germline): SGHTA, FQGNSA. The CDR3, as DNA: TGTGCCAGCACCGGGACAGGGGGAAACACCATATATTTT. Protein: CASTGTGGNTIYF.

This sequence joins TRBV28 and TRBJ1-1; no reliable D call. The CDR3 totals 11 residues. V gave up 6 bases and J gave up 1 base, with 3 bases separating them. Germline V gene sequence: CDR1 MDHEN, CDR2 SYDVKM. In DNA, the CDR3 is TGTGCCAGCAGGTGGAACACTGAAGCTTTCTTT. As protein: CASRWNTEAFF.

This clone has more than one count but fewer than ten. The rearrangement uses TRBV7-9 and TRBJ1-2, with D hard to call. Trimming pared 3 bases from V and 6 bases from J, leaving 8 bases between. The germline V gene has CDR1 SEHNR and CDR2 FQNEAQ (reference sequence). The CDR3 covers 12 residues. Written as DNA, the CDR3 is TGTGCCAGCAGCTTTGGAGTGGATGGCTACACCTTC. Its protein is CASSFGVDGYTF.

This rearrangement joins TRBV7-2 to TRBJ1-3; no firm D call. The germline V gene encodes CDR1 SGHTA and CDR2 FQGNSA. Trimming stripped 5 bases from V and 1 base from J, with 9 bases between. This CDR3 has 14 residues. The DNA of the CDR3 is TGTGCCAGCAGCCCCAACCAATCTGGAAACACCATATATTTT. This translates into CASSPNQSGNTIYF. Full variable domain (outside the CDR3, taken from reference TRBV7-2 and TRBJ1-3): GAGVSQSPSNKVTEKGKDVELRCDPISGHTALYWYRQSLGQGLEFLIYFQGNSAPDKSGLPSDRFSAERTGGSVSTLTIQRTQQEDSAVYLCASSPNQSGNTIYFGEGSWLTVV.